This paragraph covers one T cell receptor beta chain sequence. Its antigen remains unknown. V lost 0 bases and J lost 6, with 11 bases in between. CDR1 SGHTA and CDR2 FQGTGA come from the germline V gene. CDR3 length: 14 residues. Using its own MiXCR run on the 5' RACE reads, TCRdb lists one record per CDR3 protein. The data show under 850,000 distinct CDR3 sequences, 15% to 20% seen once. The sample is drawn from a study of CD8 T cells in ankylosing spondylitis. Study-wide findings and caveats: Blood from ankylosing spondylitis patients appeared to carry a characteristic roughly 8-variant TCR beta motif. The authors reported significant enrichment of disease-linked clones in matched ankylosing spondylitis synovial fluid. A subset of motif variants has previously been described in the synovial fluid and blood of reactive arthritis.

This chain joins TRBV7-3 and TRBJ1-2; D is perhaps TRBD1 (5 bases). The sample taken for sequencing was blood, either unsorted or a sorted T cell fraction (not recorded which). The receptor comes from a male donor with ankylosing spondylitis. CDR3 bases: TGTGCCAGCAGCTTAACGCCAGGGATCGATGGCTACACCTTC. Protein sequence: CASSLTPGIDGYTF.